This T cell receptor beta chain was captured in a study of T cells in localized non-small cell lung cancer. As for this clone: Its target is not known.

Study outcomes and limitations: Sequencing was restricted to one tumor region; therefore, heterogeneity remains possible. A raised T cell density in blood coincided with lengthier overall survival. Among the top 100 tumor clones, a median 57 appeared in adjacent lung. In uninvolved adjacent lung, T cell clonality reached its highest value, exceeding tumor.

The data were produced by immunoSEQ multiplex PCR, yet TCRdb's version contains in-frame clones alone and is incomplete. Here the sample spans about 57,000 clones, approximately 89% being singletons. The germline CDR1 and CDR2 sequences are SNHLY and FYNNEI. The CDR3 length is 15 residues. V gave up 6 bases and J gave up 4 bases; unmatched junction bases: 5. The source material was peripheral blood, sampled before any cancer treatment. V gene TRBV2 combines with J gene TRBJ2-5; 13 bases match TRBD2. The receptor was isolated from a man aged 40 to 75 with stage I lung adenocarcinoma. The chain's CDR3 is CASSRTSGSGETQYF. CDR3 bases: TGTGCCAGCAGCCGGACTAGCGGGAGTGGAGAGACCCAGTACTTC.